This T cell receptor beta chain derives from a study of a mutant IDH1 vaccine in newly diagnosed glioma. Points on this clone: Its target is not known.

The assay was immunoSEQ multiplex PCR, and TCRdb's table has in-frame clones only and misses some. There are tens of thousands of clones in the sample; 80% to 85% occur only once, and about 2% lies in the top ten. The time point was: week 11, during vaccination. Alongside topical imiquimod, each dose of vaccine comprised 300 ug of mutant IDH1 20-mer peptide. The CDR3 is made up of 16 amino acids. Trimming shortened V by 1 base and J by 1 base, and 13 bases separated the two germline ends. The V gene's germline CDR1 is SGHDT and CDR2 YYEEEE. The sequencing here drew on PBMCs, taken from a glioma patient whose treatment included an IDH1 peptide vaccine. The chain joins TRBV5-6 to TRBJ2-3; D may correspond to TRBD1 or TRBD2 (6 bases each). This receptor was taken from a man in his forties or fifties with glioma. CDR3 in amino acids: CASSLYGGGGTDTQYF. The CDR3 nucleotides are TGTGCCAGCAGCTTGTACGGGGGCGGTGGCACAGATACGCAGTATTTT.